The TCR beta chain under discussion was sequenced for a study of blood T cell repertoires in COVID-19. Turning to the study itself: PBMCs, B-cell-depleted T cells, or T cells were the source of the cDNA or gDNA that made up the material.

Authors' methods: Reference gene primer amplification gave nucleated cell count estimates. Libraries were prepared by immunoSEQ multiplex PCR; TCRdb keeps only in-frame clonotypes and omits some of them. V and J calls and clone size are copied from that table; D and trimming were computed from the DNA. Altogether some 250,000 clones are present, roughly 79% being singletons, with the ten largest covering roughly 8%. The germline V gene has CDR1 SGHRS and CDR2 YFSETQ. This CDR3 spans 14 amino acids. V trimming: 4 bases; J trimming: 4 bases; junction bases outside the gene matches: 4. The chain joins TRBV5-1 to TRBJ1-5, with 8 bases that match TRBD1. Sequences were obtained from peripheral blood. The sequence was obtained from a woman aged 80 or over with COVID-19, enrolled during active disease. The CDR3 DNA is TGCGCCAGCAGCCCGGGACAGGCAAATCAGCCCCAGCATTTT. It encodes CASSPGQANQPQHF. The whole variable domain, filled in from reference TRBV5-1 and TRBJ1-5, reads KAGVTQTPRYLIKTRGQQVTLSCSPISGHRSVSWYQQTPGQGLQFLFEYFSETQRNKGNFPGRFSGRQFSNSRSEMNVSTLELGDSALYLCASSPGQANQPQHFGDGTRLSIL.